This T cell receptor beta chain came from a study of T cell repertoires in cytomegalovirus infection. Study as a whole: Indications of both CMV infection and matching HLA type were provided by public TCR beta signatures. The study's findings and limits: There were HLA-C-restricted CMV-specific TCR beta clonotypes dominating the ex vivo response. Cumulative frequency of public TCR beta families picked out carriers of CMV plus the relevant HLA.

TCRdb re-called the reads with MiXCR, one entry per CDR3 protein. The data show hundreds of thousands of distinct CDR3 sequences, approximately 25% seen once. Notes on this clonotype: What it recognizes is unknown.

The CDR3 is 19 amino acids. The trim removed 6 bases at V and 0 bases at J, leaving 13 bases unmatched. In germline, CDR1 is SGHVS, CDR2 FNYEAQ. The TCR sequence derives from a human donor in good health (CMV status not recorded). Some clones in this sample may be carry-over from other donors' samples. What was sequenced was CD8+ T cells from PBMCs. The chain uses TRBV7-6 and TRBJ2-6, with 8 bases fitting TRBD2. DNA of the CDR3: TGTGCCAGCAGGGCCGGGGGGGGGGTTTTCCCCTCTGGGGCCAACGTCCTGACTTTC. As protein: CASRAGGGVFPSGANVLTF.